Shown below are 15 T cell receptor beta chains from a single sample sequenced in a study of OX40 agonist ivuxolimab in advanced cancers. The assay was immunoSEQ multiplex PCR, and TCRdb's table has in-frame clones only and misses some. The profile shows approximately 99,000 clones, 90% to 96% of them singletons. The sample in question was CD4+ or CD8+ T cells sorted from blood, obtained in a trial of the OX40 agonist ivuxolimab. The origin of the receptors is an adult with an advanced solid tumor such as melanoma, head and neck, liver or kidney cancer.

The chain employs TRBV28 and TRBJ2-5, with unresolved D. The germline gives CDR1 MDHEN, CDR2 SYDVKM. V lost 3 bases to trimming and J lost 4 bases, with 3 bases between them. The CDR3 contains 11 residues. The CDR3 bases are TGTGCCAGCAGTTTTAGAGAGACCCAGTACTTC. Translated: CASSFRETQYF.

The chain's CDR3 is CASIQEAGSSETQYF. The CDR3 coding sequence is TGTGCCAGCATCCAGGAGGCAGGATCTTCGGAGACCCAGTACTTC. The chain links TRBV6-1 to TRBJ2-5; possible D gene TRBD2, 5 bases. The germline V gene has CDR1 MNHNS and CDR2 SASEGT. The V gene lost 7 bases and the J gene lost 5 bases, with 20 bases spanning the gap. The CDR3 runs to 15 residues.

V usage is TRBV4-2 and J usage is TRBJ2-1; no clear D gene. Trimming removed 1 base from V and 5 bases from J, with 12 bases in between. The CDR3 covers 15 residues. Germline CDR1 reads LGHNA; CDR2 reads YNFKEQ. This CDR3 reads CASSQGIRTDNEQFF. In nucleotides, the CDR3 is TGTGCCAGCAGCCAAGGGATAAGGACGGACAATGAGCAGTTCTTC.

The chain links TRBV6-4 to TRBJ1-3; D gene unclear. Trimming pared 0 bases from V and 11 bases from J, leaving 14 bases between. This CDR3 is built from 14 residues. In germline, CDR1 is MRHNA, CDR2 SNTAGT. This CDR3 is CASSDSYRESPIYF. CDR3 DNA sequence: TGTGCCAGCAGTGACTCCTACCGTGAGAGCCCCATATATTTT.

The V call is TRBV7-2, the J call TRBJ2-7; D is perhaps TRBD1 or TRBD2 (6 bases each). The CDR3 covers 15 residues. CDR1 and CDR2 from the germline V gene are SGHTA and FQGNSA. With 4 bases removed from V and 2 bases from J, the gap between germline ends came to 15 bases. The CDR3: CASSSPGGGTYEQYF. DNA of the CDR3: TGTGCCAGCAGCTCACCCGGGGGCGGTACCTACGAGCAGTACTTC.

Concerning this clone itself: Because the CDR3 is missing its conserved closing phenylalanine or tryptophan, this is likely a read error. Because the CDR3's place on the DNA is in doubt, the DNA is left out and the CDR3 is given as listed by TCRdb. The V and J genes are TRBV9 and TRBJ1-2. Germline CDR1 is SGDLS and CDR2 is YYNGEE. Both ends counted, the CDR3 spans 10 residues. The CDR3 loop is CASSPGPPTL.

The rearrangement joins TRBV27 to TRBJ2-3; 9 nucleotides align to TRBD1. The germline gives CDR1 MNHEY, CDR2 SMNVEV (reference sequence). With 6 bases clipped from V and 2 bases from J, the junction kept 3 bases outside the gene matches. The CDR3 spans 14 residues. CDR3 sequence (DNA): TGTGCCAGCAGCCGGGACAGGGCCACAGATACGCAGTATTTT. Translated, it gives CASSRDRATDTQYF.

The chain combines TRBV7-9 with TRBJ1-3; TRBD1 is a possible D gene (6 bases). The V end was cut by 4 bases, the J end by 0 bases, with 13 bases between. The germline V gene encodes CDR1 SEHNR and CDR2 FQNEAQ (reference sequence). The CDR3 spans 16 residues. CDR3 coding DNA: TGTGCCAGCAGCTCTGTGACAGGCTACTCTGGAAACACCATATATTTT. It codes for CASSSVTGYSGNTIYF.

The chain links TRBV5-1 to TRBJ2-7; TRBD1 is a possible D gene (5 bases). The CDR3 is made up of 18 amino acids. Germline V gene data show CDR1 as SGHRS and CDR2 as YFSETQ. Deletions cut 4 bases from V and 1 base from J, with 24 bases between. In DNA form, the CDR3 reads TGCGCCAGCAGCATCACCCCTTTAGACAGCTACTATTCCTACGAGCAGTACTTC. Translated: CASSITPLDSYYSYEQYF.

The J gene is TRBJ1-4, the V gene TRBV7-2; D remains unclear. The CDR3 spans 14 residues. Deletions cut 5 bases from V and 7 bases from J, with 14 bases between. Germline values: CDR1 SGHTA, CDR2 FQGNSA. CDR3: CASSPLRTGEKLFF. The CDR3 DNA follows: TGTGCCAGCAGCCCCCTGCGCACTGGTGAAAAACTGTTTTTT.

This sequence joins TRBV27 and TRBJ2-3, with 11 bases matching TRBD2. In germline, CDR1 is MNHEY, CDR2 SMNVEV (reference sequence). This CDR3 has 17 amino acids. With V trimmed by 3 bases and J by 4 bases, 9 bases remained unmatched. The CDR3 coding sequence is TGTGCCAGCAGTTTCCCCTTAGCGGGAGGGTCCCCAGATACGCAGTATTTT. Protein sequence: CASSFPLAGGSPDTQYF.

The genes are TRBV2 and TRBJ2-3; D is possibly TRBD1 or TRBD2 (5 bases each). Trimming took off 10 bases at V and 0 bases at J, with 26 bases between the two ends. Germline assignment: CDR1 SNHLY and CDR2 FYNNEI. This CDR3 comprises 18 residues. CDR3 sequence (DNA): TGTGCCATACCCCAGCAGGGACCTCATCGTTCTAGCACAGATACGCAGTATTTT. It codes for CAIPQQGPHRSSTDTQYF.

This clone has a single count. The gene calls are TRBV9 and TRBJ2-1; unclear D gene. CDR3 length equals 15 residues. Germline CDR1 reads SGDLS; CDR2 reads YYNGEE. Between the trimmed V and J ends, which lost 0 bases and 2 bases, there was a span of 9 bases. This CDR3 is CASSVGAPPYNEQFF. The CDR3 coding sequence is TGTGCCAGCAGCGTAGGAGCGCCCCCCTACAATGAGCAGTTCTTC.

The V call is TRBV6-5, the J call TRBJ2-7, with 9 bases lining up with TRBD1. The V gene's germline CDR1 is MNHEY and CDR2 SVGAGI. This CDR3 contains 14 residues. V was clipped by 7 bases and J by 7 bases; unmatched bases: 11. The CDR3 region is CASNPGQGLREQYF. The CDR3 bases are TGTGCCAGCAACCCGGGACAGGGACTTCGGGAGCAGTACTTC.

This clone was detected once. This chain links TRBV10-1 with TRBJ2-3, with 7 bases fitting TRBD2. The CDR3 spans 16 residues. Germline trimming cut 6 bases from V and 2 bases from J; bases unmatched to any gene: 11. Germline values: CDR1 WNHNN, CDR2 SYGVQD (reference sequence). The CDR3 DNA is TGCGCCAGCAGCGCGCTGGGCGGGGGAACCACAGATACGCAGTATTTT. It yields the protein CASSALGGGTTDTQYF.